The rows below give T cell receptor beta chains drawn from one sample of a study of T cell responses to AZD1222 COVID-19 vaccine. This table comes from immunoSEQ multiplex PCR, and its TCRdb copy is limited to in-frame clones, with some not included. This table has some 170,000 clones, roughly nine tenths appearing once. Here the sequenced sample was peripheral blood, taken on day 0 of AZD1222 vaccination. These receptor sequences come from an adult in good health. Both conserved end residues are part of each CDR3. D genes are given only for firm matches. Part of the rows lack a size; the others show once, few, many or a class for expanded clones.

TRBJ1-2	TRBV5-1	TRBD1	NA	CASSERTGGFDGYTF	TGCGCCAGCAGCGAGAGGACAGGCGGCTTCGATGGCTACACCTTC
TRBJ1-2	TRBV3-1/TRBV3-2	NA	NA	CASSQDRGYGYTF	TGTGCCAGCAGCCAAGACAGGGGCTATGGCTACACCTTC
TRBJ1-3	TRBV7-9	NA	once	CASSLEGFGNTIYF	TGTGCCAGCAGCTTAGAGGGGTTTGGAAACACCATATATTTT
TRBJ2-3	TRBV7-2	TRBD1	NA	CASSLADRGPQSTDTQYF	TGTGCCAGCAGCTTAGCGGACAGGGGCCCTCAGTCCACAGATACGCAGTATTTT
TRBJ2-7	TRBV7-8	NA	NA	CASSFRGVGEQYF	TGTGCCAGCAGCTTCCGGGGAGTCGGCGAGCAGTACTTC
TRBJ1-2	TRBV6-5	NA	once	CACTSGLYGYTF	TGTGCCTGTACGTCAGGCCTCTATGGCTACACCTTC
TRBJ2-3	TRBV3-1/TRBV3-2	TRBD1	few	CASSRLRGWTGADTQYF	TGTGCCAGCAGCCGTCTGAGGGGTTGGACAGGCGCAGATACGCAGTATTTT
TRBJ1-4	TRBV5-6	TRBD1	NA	CASSLEMDRPTNEKLFF	TGTGCCAGCAGCTTGGAGATGGACAGGCCAACTAATGAAAAACTGTTTTTT
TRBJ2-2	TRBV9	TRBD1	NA	CASSAPQGTGVGGELFF	TGTGCCAGCAGCGCCCCCCAAGGGACAGGGGTGGGCGGGGAGCTGTTTTTT
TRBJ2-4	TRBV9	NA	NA	CASSVGVENIQYF	TGTGCCAGCAGCGTAGGAGTCGAAAACATTCAGTACTTC
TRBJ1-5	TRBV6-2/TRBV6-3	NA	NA	CASSYSSSTRSQPQHF	TGTGCCAGCAGTTACTCGAGCTCTACCAGGAGTCAGCCCCAGCATTTT
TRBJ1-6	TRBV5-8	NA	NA	CASTPGLRSDSPLHF	TGTGCCAGCACCCCGGGCTTACGTTCGGATTCACCCCTCCACTTT
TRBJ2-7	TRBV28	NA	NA	CASSLDYEQYF	TGTGCCAGCAGTTTAGATTACGAGCAGTACTTC
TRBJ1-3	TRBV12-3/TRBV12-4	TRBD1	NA	CASGQGIGNTIYF	TGTGCCAGTGGACAGGGAATAGGAAACACCATATATTTT
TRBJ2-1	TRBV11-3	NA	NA	CASSLSPTNEQFF	TGTGCCAGCAGCTTATCCCCCACCAATGAGCAGTTCTTC
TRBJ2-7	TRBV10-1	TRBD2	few	CASSGWRGTRYEQYF	TGCGCCAGCAGTGGGTGGCGGGGGACCCGCTACGAGCAGTACTTC
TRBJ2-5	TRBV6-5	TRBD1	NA	CASRKGTGGSGAQYF	TGTGCCAGCAGGAAAGGGACAGGGGGCTCCGGAGCCCAGTACTTC
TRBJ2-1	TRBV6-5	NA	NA	CASSSGGDNEQFF	TGTGCCAGCAGTTCAGGGGGGGACAATGAGCAGTTCTTC
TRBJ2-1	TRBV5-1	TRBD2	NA	CASSHRDRLTSGGASEQFF	TGCGCCAGCAGCCACCGGGACAGGCTGACTAGCGGGGGGGCCAGTGAGCAGTTCTTC
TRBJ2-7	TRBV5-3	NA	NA	CARSYVSREQYF	TGTGCCAGAAGCTATGTTAGTCGCGAGCAGTACTTC
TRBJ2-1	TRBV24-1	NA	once	CATSEPGPAYNEQFF	TGTGCCACCAGTGAGCCGGGACCGGCCTACAATGAGCAGTTCTTC
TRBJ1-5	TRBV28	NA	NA	CASSSYREWSNQPQHF	TGTGCCAGCAGTTCTTACAGGGAGTGGAGCAATCAGCCCCAGCATTTT
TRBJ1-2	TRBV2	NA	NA	CASSEVQVYGYTF	TGTGCCAGCAGTGAGGTACAGGTCTATGGCTACACCTTC
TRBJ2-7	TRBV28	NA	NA	CASSAQSAGDHEQYF	TGTGCCAGCAGTGCCCAATCGGCAGGGGACCACGAGCAGTACTTC
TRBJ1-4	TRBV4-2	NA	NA	CASSQALAGNEKLFF	TGTGCCAGCAGCCAAGCCCTAGCGGGTAATGAAAAACTGTTTTTT
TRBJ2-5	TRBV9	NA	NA	CASSVQGGQETQYF	TGTGCCAGCAGCGTACAGGGGGGTCAAGAGACCCAGTACTTC
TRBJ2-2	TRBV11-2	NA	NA	CASSLLGGPGELFF	TGTGCCAGCAGCCTCCTCGGGGGGCCCGGGGAGCTGTTTTTT
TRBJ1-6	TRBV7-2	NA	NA	CASSLVGAPLHF	TGTGCCAGCAGCTTAGTTGGTGCACCCCTCCACTTT
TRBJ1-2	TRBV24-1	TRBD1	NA	CATSGGTGYGYTF	TGTGCCACCAGTGGGGGGACAGGGTATGGCTACACCTTC
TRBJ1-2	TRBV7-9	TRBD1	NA	CASSPSTGASYGYTF	TGTGCCAGCAGCCCGTCGACAGGGGCGAGCTATGGCTACACCTTC
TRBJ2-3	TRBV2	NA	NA	CASTPQDTQYF	TGTGCCAGCACTCCTCAAGATACGCAGTATTTT
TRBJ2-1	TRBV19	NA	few	CASTLDRFSYNEQFF	TGTGCCAGTACCCTCGACCGGTTCTCCTACAATGAGCAGTTCTTC
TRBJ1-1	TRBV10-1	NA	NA	CASSDRGQAFF	TGCGCCAGCAGTGATAGAGGCCAAGCTTTCTTT
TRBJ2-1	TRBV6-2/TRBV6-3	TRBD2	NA	CASSTTSGYNEQFF	TGTGCCAGCAGCACGACTAGCGGATACAATGAGCAGTTCTTC
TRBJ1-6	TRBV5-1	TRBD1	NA	CASSKRQGADSPLHF	TGCGCCAGCAGCAAACGACAGGGGGCGGATTCACCCCTCCACTTT
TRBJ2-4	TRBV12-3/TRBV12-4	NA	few	CASSSPSIQYF	TGTGCCAGCAGTTCCCCCAGCATTCAGTACTTC
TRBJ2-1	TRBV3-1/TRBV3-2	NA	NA	CASSQISSYNEQFF	TGTGCCAGCAGCCAAATCAGCTCCTACAATGAGCAGTTCTTC
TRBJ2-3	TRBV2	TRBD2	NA	CASSRGGRGADTQYF	TGTGCCAGCAGTCGAGGCGGGAGAGGCGCAGATACGCAGTATTTT
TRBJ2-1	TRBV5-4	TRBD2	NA	CASSSRGAGDYNEQFF	TGTGCCAGCAGCTCTCGGGGAGCGGGGGACTACAATGAGCAGTTCTTC
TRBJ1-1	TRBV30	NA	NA	CAWMRAGNTEAFF	TGTGCCTGGATGAGGGCGGGGAACACTGAAGCTTTCTTT
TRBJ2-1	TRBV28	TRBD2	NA	CASSSPTSGNRKNNEQFF	TGTGCCAGCAGTTCTCCGACTAGCGGGAACCGTAAAAACAATGAGCAGTTCTTC
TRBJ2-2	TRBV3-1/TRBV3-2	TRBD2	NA	CASSLQIRLARTGELFF	TGTGCCAGCAGCCTCCAGATTCGACTAGCGCGGACCGGGGAGCTGTTTTTT
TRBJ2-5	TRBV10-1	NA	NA	CASSESRKETQYF	TGCGCCAGCAGTGAGTCTCGGAAAGAGACCCAGTACTTC
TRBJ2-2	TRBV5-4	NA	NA	CASSLAAVEATGELFF	TGTGCCAGCAGCTTGGCCGCGGTAGAAGCGACCGGGGAGCTGTTTTTT
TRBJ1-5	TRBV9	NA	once	CASSPTAEGYNQPQHF	TGTGCCAGCAGCCCTACCGCAGAGGGATACAATCAGCCCCAGCATTTT
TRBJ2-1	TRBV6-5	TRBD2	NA	CASSYSASGSYEQFF	TGTGCCAGCAGTTACTCTGCTAGCGGGAGTTATGAGCAGTTCTTC
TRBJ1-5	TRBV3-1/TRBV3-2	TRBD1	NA	CASSLAGQSNQPQHF	TGTGCCAGCAGCCTAGCGGGACAGAGCAATCAGCCCCAGCATTTT
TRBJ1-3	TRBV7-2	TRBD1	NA	CATTGEVGNTIYF	TGTGCCACCACAGGGGAAGTTGGAAACACCATATATTTT
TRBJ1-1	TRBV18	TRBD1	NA	CASSPTRQGNTEAFF	TGTGCCAGCTCACCCACTAGACAGGGAAACACTGAAGCTTTCTTT
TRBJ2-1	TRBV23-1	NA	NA	CASSRPGTYNEQFF	TGCGCCAGCAGTCGGCCAGGGACCTACAATGAGCAGTTCTTC
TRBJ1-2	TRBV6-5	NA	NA	CASRAPGRPNYGYTF	TGTGCCAGCAGGGCACCGGGACGTCCTAACTATGGCTACACCTTC
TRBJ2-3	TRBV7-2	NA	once	CASSSQLAESDTQYF	TGTGCCAGCAGCTCCCAACTGGCGGAATCTGATACGCAGTATTTT
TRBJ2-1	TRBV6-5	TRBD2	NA	CASRAGLAVYEQFF	TGTGCCAGCAGGGCAGGACTAGCTGTCTATGAGCAGTTCTTC
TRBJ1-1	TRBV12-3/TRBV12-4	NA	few	CASSKNRNTEAFF	TGTGCCAGCAGTAAGAACAGGAACACTGAAGCTTTCTTT
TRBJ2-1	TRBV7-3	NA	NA	CASSPPGGGYNEQFF	TGTGCCAGCAGCCCCCCGGGTGGTGGCTACAATGAGCAGTTCTTC